These T cell receptor beta chains were read from a single sample in a study of cytomegalovirus exposure and HLA in healthy donors. Assay: immunoSEQ multiplex PCR; the TCRdb copy retains only in-frame clones and omits some. The sample records approximately 110,000 clones, approximately 81% being singletons. Sample: PBMCs. These receptors originate from a man aged 25 to 45 in good health and CMV-seronegative. The CDR3 runs from the conserved cysteine through the conserved F or W. A D gene is named only where the DNA matches it firmly. Clone size is shown for a subset of rows, as once, few, many or a class of expanded clone.

v_gene: TRBV28; abundance: NA; j_gene: TRBJ2-1; d_gene: NA; CDR3nt: TGTGCCAGCAGGCCAGGGCTTACCTACAATGAGCAGTTCTTC; CDR3aa: CASRPGLTYNEQFF
v_gene: TRBV5-1; abundance: NA; j_gene: TRBJ1-4; d_gene: NA; CDR3nt: TGCGCCAGCAGCCCGCACAGTGCAACTAATGAAAAACTGTTTTTT; CDR3aa: CASSPHSATNEKLFF
v_gene: TRBV7-2; abundance: NA; j_gene: TRBJ2-7; d_gene: NA; CDR3nt: TGTGCCAGCAGCTTAGAGGGGTATAGCACCTACGAGCAGTACTTC; CDR3aa: CASSLEGYSTYEQYF
v_gene: TRBV6-5; abundance: NA; j_gene: TRBJ1-2; d_gene: TRBD1; CDR3nt: TGTGCCAGCAGGCGGGACAGGTTTTTTGGCTACACCTTC; CDR3aa: CASRRDRFFGYTF
v_gene: TRBV4-1; abundance: NA; j_gene: TRBJ1-1; d_gene: TRBD1; CDR3nt: TGCGCCAGCAGCCAAGTAGCGGGACAGGGGGCCCAGAAAGCTTTCTTT; CDR3aa: CASSQVAGQGAQKAFF
v_gene: TRBV5-4; abundance: NA; j_gene: TRBJ2-2; d_gene: TRBD1; CDR3nt: TGTGCCAGCCAGGACAGGGTAGAGTCCGGGGAGCTGTTTTTT; CDR3aa: CASQDRVESGELFF
v_gene: TRBV6-5; abundance: NA; j_gene: TRBJ1-2; d_gene: NA; CDR3nt: TGTGCCAGCAAAACCTTCAGTATAACTAACTATGGCTACACCTTC; CDR3aa: CASKTFSITNYGYTF
v_gene: TRBV5-4; abundance: NA; j_gene: TRBJ1-6; d_gene: TRBD1; CDR3nt: TGTGCCAGCAACAGAATCACCGGGACAGGCAATTCACCCCTCCACTTT; CDR3aa: CASNRITGTGNSPLHF
v_gene: TRBV18; abundance: NA; j_gene: TRBJ1-1; d_gene: NA; CDR3nt: TGTGCCAGCTCACCACCGTTTGCAGGGGCCAGTGCTGAAGCTTTCTTT; CDR3aa: CASSPPFAGASAEAFF
v_gene: TRBV4-1; abundance: NA; j_gene: TRBJ2-2; d_gene: NA; CDR3nt: TGCGCCAGCAGCCCCCAGGAAGCCGGGGAGCTGTTTTTT; CDR3aa: CASSPQEAGELFF
v_gene: TRBV4-3; abundance: few; j_gene: TRBJ2-1; d_gene: TRBD2; CDR3nt: TGCGCCAGCAGCCAAGAACCTAGCGGGAGCTCCTACAATGAGCAGTTCTTC; CDR3aa: CASSQEPSGSSYNEQFF
v_gene: TRBV7-9; abundance: once; j_gene: TRBJ1-1; d_gene: TRBD1; CDR3nt: TGTGCCAGCAGCACTTTGGACAGGGGGAACACTGAAGCTTTCTTT; CDR3aa: CASSTLDRGNTEAFF
v_gene: TRBV6-5; abundance: few; j_gene: TRBJ2-7; d_gene: TRBD1; CDR3nt: TGTGCCAGCCGGGACAGCTACGAGCAGTACTTC; CDR3aa: CASRDSYEQYF
v_gene: TRBV7-2; abundance: NA; j_gene: TRBJ2-1; d_gene: NA; CDR3nt: TGTGCCAGCAGCTTACGGCGGTCACCGGGGAATGAGCAGTTCTTC; CDR3aa: CASSLRRSPGNEQFF
v_gene: TRBV5-5; abundance: NA; j_gene: TRBJ2-5; d_gene: NA; CDR3nt: TGTGCCAGCAGCTTCCCCTCGGTCCGTGAGACCCAGTACTTC; CDR3aa: CASSFPSVRETQYF
v_gene: TRBV5-4; abundance: NA; j_gene: TRBJ2-1; d_gene: NA; CDR3nt: TGTGCCAGCAGCCTAGATCCCCTATCTAGCTCCTACAATGAGCAGTTCTTC; CDR3aa: CASSLDPLSSSYNEQFF
v_gene: TRBV14; abundance: NA; j_gene: TRBJ2-3; d_gene: NA; CDR3nt: TGTGCCAGCAGCCAAGTTACAGGGAAGACAGATACGCAGTATTTT; CDR3aa: CASSQVTGKTDTQYF
v_gene: TRBV5-4; abundance: NA; j_gene: TRBJ2-2; d_gene: NA; CDR3nt: TGTGCCAGCAGCCGTCGGGGTAGCGTCAACACCGGGGAGCTGTTTTTT; CDR3aa: CASSRRGSVNTGELFF
v_gene: TRBV5-1; abundance: NA; j_gene: TRBJ2-5; d_gene: NA; CDR3nt: TGCGCCAGCAGGGAGAAGGGACATTCCCAAGAGACCCAGTACTTC; CDR3aa: CASREKGHSQETQYF
v_gene: TRBV5-4; abundance: NA; j_gene: TRBJ1-6; d_gene: TRBD1; CDR3nt: TGTGCCAGCAGCGGGAACGGGACAGGGGCGAATTCACCCCTCCACTTT; CDR3aa: CASSGNGTGANSPLHF
v_gene: TRBV5-5; abundance: few; j_gene: TRBJ1-3; d_gene: NA; CDR3nt: TGTGCCAGCAGCTTTTCAGGGGCTGGAAACACCATATATTTT; CDR3aa: CASSFSGAGNTIYF
v_gene: TRBV5-4; abundance: NA; j_gene: TRBJ1-1; d_gene: NA; CDR3nt: TGTGCCAGCAGCTTGTTCGGTAACCCCGAAGCTTTCTTT; CDR3aa: CASSLFGNPEAFF
v_gene: TRBV5-6; abundance: NA; j_gene: TRBJ2-7; d_gene: NA; CDR3nt: TGTGCCAGCAGCCTGAGTTTGCCCTCCTACGAGCAGTACTTC; CDR3aa: CASSLSLPSYEQYF
v_gene: TRBV12-5; abundance: NA; j_gene: TRBJ1-1; d_gene: NA; CDR3nt: TGTGCTAGTGGTGTTTCTACAGGGCGGACTGAAGCTTTCTTT; CDR3aa: CASGVSTGRTEAFF
v_gene: TRBV7-2; abundance: NA; j_gene: TRBJ2-7; d_gene: TRBD2; CDR3nt: TGTGCCAGCAGCTTAGGCGGGGGGATTAGTTACGAGCAGTACTTC; CDR3aa: CASSLGGGISYEQYF
v_gene: TRBV7-9; abundance: once; j_gene: TRBJ1-3; d_gene: NA; CDR3nt: TGTGCCAGCAGCTTAGTTTTTGGCAGGGAGGCTGGAAACACCATATATTTT; CDR3aa: CASSLVFGREAGNTIYF
v_gene: TRBV5-5; abundance: once; j_gene: TRBJ2-7; d_gene: TRBD1; CDR3nt: TGTGCCAGCAGCCCCGGACAGGTTCCCTACGAGCAGTACTTC; CDR3aa: CASSPGQVPYEQYF
v_gene: TRBV4-3; abundance: once; j_gene: TRBJ2-1; d_gene: NA; CDR3nt: TGCGCCAGCAGCCAGAGTGGGCATGACAATGAGCAGTTCTTC; CDR3aa: CASSQSGHDNEQFF